A single sample gave rise to the 24 T cell receptor beta chains below, sequenced in a study of OX40 agonist ivuxolimab in advanced cancers. Measured with immunoSEQ multiplex PCR; TCRdb has only the in-frame clones, and not every one. The sample has almost 90,000 clones; 80% to 90% are singletons. The material was CD4+ or CD8+ T cells sorted from blood, obtained in a trial of the OX40 agonist ivuxolimab. The receptors derive from an adult with an advanced solid tumor such as melanoma, head and neck, liver or kidney cancer.

V is TRBV5-1 and J is TRBJ1-2; 8 bases map to TRBD1. The V and J ends lost 3 bases and 6 bases, in that order; junction bases with no gene match: 4. CDR1 and CDR2 (germline): SGHRS, YFSETQ. There are 13 residues in the CDR3. CDR3 DNA: TGCGCCAGCAGCTGGCGGACAGGGAATGGCTACACCTTC. Protein sequence: CASSWRTGNGYTF.

The rearrangement links TRBV6-5 to TRBJ2-3, with TRBD2 as a possible D gene (7 bases). CDR3 length: 13 residues. V was trimmed by 8 bases and J by 2 bases, leaving 11 bases between them. Germline V gene sequence: CDR1 MNHEY, CDR2 SVGAGI. As DNA, the CDR3 is TGTGCCAGCCAGCGGGGACACACAGATACGCAGTATTTT. This gives the protein CASQRGHTDTQYF.

The chain couples TRBV4-3 to TRBJ1-3; maybe TRBD1 (5 bases). Trimming shortened V by 1 base and J by 2 bases, and 6 bases separated the two germline ends. Germline assignment: CDR1 LGHNA and CDR2 YSLEER. The CDR3 has 14 amino acids. This CDR3 reads CASSQVGPGNTIYF. In DNA, the CDR3 is TGCGCCAGCAGCCAAGTGGGACCTGGAAACACCATATATTTT.

This chain links TRBV9 with TRBJ2-5; D possibly matches TRBD1 or TRBD2 (5 bases each). In germline, CDR1 is SGDLS, CDR2 YYNGEE. Trimming removed 4 bases from V and 5 bases from J, with 24 bases in between. The CDR3 has 17 residues. The CDR3 DNA follows: TGTGCCAGCAGCCCCCGGCTGAACGGGGCATTAGGGGAGACCCAGTACTTC. Its translation: CASSPRLNGALGETQYF.

The CDR3 coding sequence is TGTGCCAGCGGCGCGATCCCTGGGGCCAACGTCCTGACTTTC. Its protein product is CASGAIPGANVLTF. The V and J genes are TRBV21-1 and TRBJ2-6. TRBV21-1 is flagged as a pseudogene. The CDR3 spans 14 residues.

The V and J genes are TRBV7-2 and TRBJ2-7, with D perhaps given as TRBD1 or TRBD2 (5 bases each). The V gene's germline CDR1 is SGHTA and CDR2 FQGNSA. Trimming removed 4 bases from V and 2 bases from J, with 18 bases in between. The CDR3 has 16 amino acids. The CDR3 loop is CASSSPTGPGPYEQYF. The CDR3, as DNA: TGTGCCAGCAGCTCCCCTACGGGCCCGGGGCCCTACGAGCAGTACTTC.

This sequence joins TRBV7-2 and TRBJ2-2; D is unclear. V lost 1 base to trimming and J lost 6 bases, with 9 bases between them. In germline, CDR1 is SGHTA, CDR2 FQGNSA. The CDR3 runs 14 residues. The CDR3 loop reads CASSLVLRSGELFF. CDR3 nucleotide sequence: TGTGCCAGCAGCTTAGTGCTTAGGTCCGGGGAGCTGTTTTTT.

This chain connects TRBV7-2 to TRBJ2-4, with 10 bases lining up with TRBD2. V lost 0 bases to trimming and J lost 0 bases; unmatched junction nucleotides: 5. The CDR3 is 18 residues long. Per the germline V gene, CDR1 is SGHTA and CDR2 is FQGNSA. CDR3 residues: CASSLATTSGVAKNIQYF. CDR3 nucleotides: TGTGCCAGCAGCTTAGCGACAACTAGCGGGGTAGCCAAAAACATTCAGTACTTC.

This chain links TRBV4-3 with TRBJ1-2; the D is unclear. CDR1 is LGHNA, CDR2 YSLEER, per germline. Between the trimmed V and J ends, which lost 0 bases and 2 bases, there was a span of 10 bases. The CDR3 has 15 residues. The CDR3 DNA reads as TGCGCCAGCAGCCAAGACTACACGGAGAACTATGGCTACACCTTC. The encoded protein is CASSQDYTENYGYTF.

The V gene is TRBV21-1, the J gene TRBJ2-7; the table gives TRBD1 as D, unverified against the DNA. TRBV21-1 is recorded as a pseudogene. The CDR3 totals 18 residues. The CDR3 region is CASSKSHLGQWDSYEQYF. CDR3 coding DNA: TGTGCCAGCAGCAAGTCTCACCTCGGACAGTGGGACTCCTACGAGCAGTACTTC.

The V and J genes are TRBV5-8 and TRBJ1-5, with unresolved D. The CDR3 spans 14 residues. Trimming left V 0 bases short and J 5 bases short, with 9 bases between. The germline CDR1 and CDR2 sequences are SGHTS and YDEGEE. The CDR3 reads CASSLEGSYQPQHF. CDR3 DNA sequence: TGTGCCAGCAGCTTGGAAGGGTCCTATCAGCCCCAGCATTTT.

The chain combines TRBV2 with TRBJ2-6; no reliable D call. CDR1 is SNHLY, CDR2 FYNNEI, per germline. V was cut by 3 bases and J by 0 bases, with 6 bases left in between. The CDR3 has 15 residues. DNA for the CDR3: TGTGCCAGCAGTGACAGAAGCTCTGGGGCCAACGTCCTGACTTTC. This translates into CASSDRSSGANVLTF. Looking up the rest from reference TRBV2 and TRBJ2-6 gives the full variable domain: EPEVTQTPSHQVTQMGQEVILRCVPISNHLYFYWYRQILGQKVEFLVSFYNNEISEKSEIFDDQFSVERPDGSNFTLKIRSTKLEDSAMYFCASSDRSSGANVLTFGAGSRLTVL.

The chain is built from TRBV2 and TRBJ2-2; D is possibly TRBD2 (6 bases). Trimming removed 2 bases from V and 8 bases from J, with 21 bases in between. Germline CDR1 SNHLY, CDR2 FYNNEI. This CDR3 spans 17 amino acids. The CDR3: CASSELGGVNRLGELFF. The CDR3, as DNA: TGTGCCAGCAGTGAATTAGGCGGGGTGAATAGGTTGGGGGAGCTGTTTTTT. Drawing the rest from reference TRBV2 and TRBJ2-2, the complete variable domain is EPEVTQTPSHQVTQMGQEVILRCVPISNHLYFYWYRQILGQKVEFLVSFYNNEISEKSEIFDDQFSVERPDGSNFTLKIRSTKLEDSAMYFCASSELGGVNRLGELFFGEGSRLTVL.

The chain recombines TRBV6-1 with TRBJ2-1; 9 bases agree with TRBD1. V shed 4 bases and J 10 bases; nucleotides not matched to a gene: 11. Germline V gene lookup returns CDR1 MNHNS and CDR2 SASEGT. The CDR3 runs 15 residues. This chain's CDR3 is CASSASGTGQQEQFF. In DNA form, the CDR3 reads TGTGCCAGCAGTGCCTCCGGGACAGGGCAGCAGGAGCAGTTCTTC.

The genes are TRBV5-5 and TRBJ2-3; 11 bases agree with TRBD2. This CDR3 spans 16 amino acids. V was clipped by 0 bases and J by 4 bases; unmatched bases: 4. The V gene's germline CDR1 is SGHKS and CDR2 YYEKEE (reference sequence). This CDR3 is CASSLEVTSGADTQYF. In DNA, the CDR3 is TGTGCCAGCAGCTTGGAAGTGACTAGCGGGGCAGATACGCAGTATTTT.

V usage is TRBV2 and J usage is TRBJ1-1; perhaps TRBD1 as D (6 bases). Germline V gene sequence: CDR1 SNHLY, CDR2 FYNNEI. Trimming cost V 6 bases and J 1 base, with 12 bases left between them. CDR3 length: 14 amino acids. The CDR3 spells CASRGGPANTEAFF. The CDR3 DNA sequence: TGTGCCAGCAGGGGGGGCCCGGCGAACACTGAAGCTTTCTTT.

The rearrangement joins TRBV11-2 to TRBJ2-7, with D possibly matching TRBD2 (5 bases). The V end lost 3 bases, the J end lost 6 bases, and 12 bases lay between the germline ends. Per the germline V gene, CDR1 is SGHAT and CDR2 is FQNNGV. The CDR3 contains 13 residues. The CDR3 is CASSLVGKGEQYF. CDR3 bases: TGTGCCAGCAGCTTGGTCGGGAAGGGCGAGCAGTACTTC. The whole variable domain, remainder taken from reference TRBV11-2 and TRBJ2-7, is EAGVAQSPRYKIIEKRQSVAFWCNPISGHATLYWYQQILGQGPKLLIQFQNNGVVDDSQLPKDRFSAERLKGVDSTLKIQPAKLEDSAVYLCASSLVGKGEQYFGPGTRLTVT.

In this sample, this clone turned up once. This chain links TRBV2 with TRBJ2-1, with D possibly matching TRBD2 (5 bases). The V end lost 6 bases, the J end lost 6 bases, and 15 bases lay between the germline ends. The CDR3 contains 14 residues. Germline values: CDR1 SNHLY, CDR2 FYNNEI. The CDR3 bases are TGTGCCAGCAGGACTCGGACTTCAATCAATGAGCAGTTCTTC. This translates into CASRTRTSINEQFF.

The J gene is TRBJ2-3, the V gene TRBV7-3, with 10 bases lining up with TRBD2. Per germline, CDR1 SGHTA and CDR2 FQGTGA. The trim removed 8 bases at V and 2 bases at J, leaving 10 bases unmatched. This CDR3 has 16 residues. The CDR3 DNA sequence: TGTGCCAGCCAAGCACGAGCGGGGGGGACCACAGATACGCAGTATTTT. It codes for CASQARAGGTTDTQYF.

This chain links TRBV5-8 with TRBJ2-1; maybe TRBD2 (6 bases). Trimming took 4 bases from V and 8 from J, leaving 13 bases between them. CDR1 and CDR2 (germline): SGHTS, YDEGEE. This CDR3 region has 13 residues. CDR3 protein: CASSPGLPHEQFF. Written as DNA, the CDR3 is TGTGCCAGCAGCCCGGGACTTCCACATGAGCAGTTCTTC.

The chain uses TRBV7-6 and TRBJ2-2; TRBD2 matches at 12 bases. The V gene end was trimmed by 1 base and the J gene end by 0 bases; junction bases not matched to a gene: 0. Per the germline V gene, CDR1 is SGHVS and CDR2 is FNYEAQ. The CDR3 runs 17 residues. This CDR3 is CASSLGTSGANTGELFF. Here the CDR3 DNA reads TGTGCCAGCAGCTTAGGGACTAGCGGGGCGAACACCGGGGAGCTGTTTTTT.

The CDR3 DNA reads TGCGCCAGCAGTCAAACAGGGGGCGGGTCCGAGCAGTACTTC. It yields the protein CASSQTGGGSEQYF. The chain recombines TRBV4-1 with TRBJ2-7; TRBD1 matches 9 bases. CDR3 length: 14 residues. The V and J ends lost 6 bases and 6 bases, in that order; junction bases with no gene match: 9. From germline, CDR1 is MGHRA and CDR2 YSYEKL.

The rearrangement uses TRBV29-1 and TRBJ2-3, with 9 positions matching TRBD2. The junction had 8 bases not matched to a gene; V was cut back by 0 bases and J by 4 bases. The germline V gene has CDR1 SQVTM and CDR2 ANQGSEA. The CDR3 has 16 amino acids. The CDR3 sequence: CSVEDGGRAGADTQYF. The CDR3 DNA reads TGCAGCGTTGAAGACGGCGGGAGGGCCGGGGCAGATACGCAGTATTTT.

V gene TRBV5-3 combines with J gene TRBJ1-2; the D is unclear. TRBV5-3 is an ORF for which the function is uncertain. Deletions cut 8 bases from V and 6 bases from J, with 14 bases between. The CDR3 has 12 amino acids. The chain's CDR3 is CASSPGRNGYTF. CDR3 coding DNA: TGTGCCAGCAGCCCCGGGCGGAATGGCTACACCTTC.